The 17 T cell receptor beta chains given below trace back to one sample, sequenced in a study of OX40 agonist ivuxolimab in advanced cancers. Clones were read by immunoSEQ multiplex PCR, and TCRdb kept only the in-frame ones, dropping some. The repertoire includes roughly 50,000 clones, approximately 80% of them detected once, and around 4.2% sits in the top ten. Specimen: CD4+ or CD8+ T cells sorted from blood, collected in a trial of the OX40 agonist ivuxolimab. The receptors here all came from an adult with an advanced solid tumor such as melanoma, head and neck, liver or kidney cancer.

The rearrangement joins TRBV19 to TRBJ2-2, with D perhaps TRBD1 or TRBD2 (5 bases each). The CDR3 is 15 amino acids. Trimming took 7 bases from V and 6 from J, leaving 18 bases between them. Per the germline V gene, CDR1 is LNHDA and CDR2 is SQIVND (reference sequence). CDR3 nucleotide sequence: TGTGCCAGTACCCCGAGAGGGGCCCGAGCCGGGGAGCTGTTTTTT. Protein product: CASTPRGARAGELFF.

This chain links TRBV18 with TRBJ2-3, with D possibly matching TRBD1 (6 bases). The CDR3 is made up of 15 amino acids. Germline CDR1 is KGHSH and CDR2 is LQKENI. Trimming shortened V by 1 base and J by 2 bases, and 10 bases separated the two germline ends. CDR3 sequence reads: CASSPLAGVTDTQYF. The CDR3 region has the DNA TGTGCCAGCTCACCACTGGCAGGGGTCACAGATACGCAGTATTTT.

This sequence joins TRBV9 and TRBJ1-5, with D possibly being TRBD1 (6 bases). The CDR3 spans 15 residues. Trimming stripped 3 bases from V and 0 bases from J, with 10 bases between. Germline CDR1 reads SGDLS; CDR2 reads YYNGEE. The CDR3 protein is CASSEQGLSNQPQHF. As DNA, the CDR3 is TGTGCCAGCAGCGAACAGGGCCTTAGCAATCAGCCCCAGCATTTT. The whole variable domain, filled in from reference TRBV9 and TRBJ1-5, reads DSGVTQTPKHLITATGQRVTLRCSPRSGDLSVYWYQQSLDQGLQFLIQYYNGEERAKGNILERFSAQQFPDLHSELNLSSLELGDSALYFCASSEQGLSNQPQHFGDGTRLSIL.

This clone has just a few counts. J is TRBJ1-2 and V is TRBV28; D might be TRBD1 (6 bases). The CDR3 is 13 residues long. In germline, CDR1 is MDHEN, CDR2 SYDVKM. V lost 2 bases to trimming and J lost 7 bases, with 11 bases between them. In nucleotides, the CDR3 is TGTGCCAGCAGTTTAACCAGGGGAAGTGGCTACACCTTC. The encoded protein is CASSLTRGSGYTF.

The gene calls are TRBV6-5 and TRBJ2-1; TRBD1 matches 10 bases. Germline CDR1 reads MNHEY; CDR2 reads SVGAGI. CDR3 size: 15 residues. J was trimmed by 4 bases and V by 4 bases; bases with no gene match: 4. For the CDR3, the DNA is TGTGCCAGCAGTTTCGGGACAGGGGCTTACAATGAGCAGTTCTTC. It yields the protein CASSFGTGAYNEQFF.

J is TRBJ2-3 and V is TRBV6-5; D is uncertain. This CDR3 is built from 12 residues. V lost 6 bases to trimming and J lost 2 bases, with 6 bases between them. Germline V CDR1 and CDR2: MNHEY, SVGAGI. The CDR3 DNA reads TGTGCCAGCAGGCAATACACAGATACGCAGTATTTT. It codes for CASRQYTDTQYF.

This sequence joins TRBV20-1 and TRBJ2-7, with D unclear. There are 11 residues in the CDR3. Germline V CDR1 and CDR2: DFQATT, SNEGSKA (reference sequence). V lost 8 bases, J lost 2 bases, and 10 bases lay in between. Written as DNA, the CDR3 is TGCAGTACCCTATACGCCTACGAGCAGTACTTC. Its translation: CSTLYAYEQYF.

The chain employs TRBV7-9 and TRBJ2-3; perhaps TRBD2 as D (5 bases). Trimming took off 8 bases at V and 6 bases at J, with 9 bases between the two ends. Germline V gives CDR1 SEHNR, CDR2 FQNEAQ (reference sequence). The CDR3 is made up of 11 amino acids. CDR3 coding DNA: TGTGCCAGCCAAGCGGTTGATACGCAGTATTTT. It specifies CASQAVDTQYF.

The chain uses TRBV9 and TRBJ2-7; 7 bases agree with TRBD1. V lost 4 bases, J lost 9 bases, and 16 bases stayed unmatched. Germline V gene lookup returns CDR1 SGDLS and CDR2 YYNGEE. This CDR3 is built from 15 residues. The CDR3 bases are TGTGCCAGCAGCCCGGACGGGACAGCCTTTACGGGGCAGTACTTC. This gives the protein CASSPDGTAFTGQYF.

The chain has TRBV11-2 and TRBJ2-1; weak D call: TRBD2 (5 bases). This CDR3 has 16 residues. V was cut by 1 base and J by 5 bases, with 15 bases left in between. Germline loops: CDR1 SGHAT, CDR2 FQNNGV. CDR3 in amino acids: CASSLAGGRSHNEQFF. CDR3 nucleotide sequence: TGTGCCAGCAGCTTAGCGGGCGGGCGGAGTCACAATGAGCAGTTCTTC.

V and J are TRBV5-4 and TRBJ2-7, with 11 positions matching TRBD1. CDR3 length equals 18 residues. J was trimmed by 1 base and V by 5 bases; bases with no gene match: 14. CDR1 and CDR2 (germline): SGHNT, YYREEE (reference sequence). This CDR3 reads CASRPTGTGGSFSYEQYF. DNA of the CDR3: TGTGCCAGCAGACCTACCGGGACAGGGGGATCTTTTTCCTACGAGCAGTACTTC.

J is TRBJ2-1 and V is TRBV7-3; weak D call: TRBD2 (6 bases). The germline V gene has CDR1 SGHTA and CDR2 FQGTGA. The CDR3 consists of 14 residues. With 5 bases removed from V and 4 bases from J, the gap between germline ends came to 12 bases. The CDR3: CASSPGTFYNEQFF. The CDR3 DNA follows: TGTGCCAGCAGCCCAGGGACTTTTTACAATGAGCAGTTCTTC.

The J gene is TRBJ1-1, the V gene TRBV11-2, with D possibly being TRBD1 (5 bases). V lost 4 bases, J lost 3 bases, and 12 bases lay in between. This CDR3 has 14 residues. Germline assignment: CDR1 SGHAT and CDR2 FQNNGV. The DNA for the CDR3 is TGTGCCAGCAGCTCGTATGTAGGGGACACTGAAGCTTTCTTT. It yields the protein CASSSYVGDTEAFF. The variable domain in full, with the rest retrieved from reference TRBV11-2 and TRBJ1-1, is EAGVAQSPRYKIIEKRQSVAFWCNPISGHATLYWYQQILGQGPKLLIQFQNNGVVDDSQLPKDRFSAERLKGVDSTLKIQPAKLEDSAVYLCASSSYVGDTEAFFGQGTRLTVV.

The chain joins TRBV27 to TRBJ1-4; the match to TRBD1 covers 7 bases. CDR1 MNHEY and CDR2 SMNVEV come from the germline V gene (reference sequence). The V gene end was trimmed by 4 bases and the J gene end by 1 base; junction bases not matched to a gene: 0. This CDR3 region has 14 residues. CDR3 sequence (DNA): TGTGCCAGCAGTTACAGGGGAACTAATGAAAAACTGTTTTTT. Protein product: CASSYRGTNEKLFF.

V is TRBV25-1 and J is TRBJ1-1; D perhaps matches TRBD1 (5 bases). The CDR3 has 13 residues. CDR1 is MGHDK, CDR2 SYGVNS, per germline. Trimming pared 10 bases from V and 0 bases from J, leaving 12 bases between. CDR3 sequence: CATLTDLNTEAFF. In DNA form, the CDR3 reads TGTGCCACTCTGACAGATCTGAACACTGAAGCTTTCTTT.

The CDR3 protein is CASSSEGSSGSLYEQYF. In DNA form, the CDR3 reads TGCGCCAGCAGCTCTGAGGGGTCTAGCGGGAGTCTCTACGAGCAGTACTTC. The V and J genes are TRBV5-1 and TRBJ2-7, with TRBD2 matching over 10 bases. CDR1 and CDR2 from the germline V gene are SGHRS and YFSETQ. J lost 3 bases, V lost 3 bases, and 12 bases had no gene match. The CDR3 consists of 17 residues. The variable domain in full, completed from reference TRBV5-1 and TRBJ2-7, reads KAGVTQTPRYLIKTRGQQVTLSCSPISGHRSVSWYQQTPGQGLQFLFEYFSETQRNKGNFPGRFSGRQFSNSRSEMNVSTLELGDSALYLCASSSEGSSGSLYEQYFGPGTRLTVT.

J is TRBJ1-6 and V is TRBV18, with unresolved D. V was pared by 3 bases and J by 10 bases, with 10 bases between. The germline V gene has CDR1 KGHSH and CDR2 LQKENI. The CDR3 is 13 amino acids. The CDR3 sequence is CASSPAGESPLHF. CDR3 bases: TGTGCCAGCTCACCGGCAGGAGAATCACCCCTCCACTTT. Using reference TRBV18 and TRBJ1-6 for the parts outside the CDR3, the full variable domain is NAGVMQNPRHLVRRRGQEARLRCSPMKGHSHVYWYRQLPEEGLKFMVYLQKENIIDESGMPKERFSAEFPKEGPSILRIQQVVRGDSAAYFCASSPAGESPLHFGNGTRLTVT.